This T cell receptor (beta chain) was obtained from a study of blood T cells in healthy people across ages. Study-wide results and caveats: Any changes in expanded clonotypes were possibly confounded, as donor CMV status remained unknown.

Comments on this clonotype: Its cognate antigen is unknown. One end of the junction does not line up with germline, which may come from a read error.

CDR3 length equals 13 residues. Germline V gene lookup returns CDR1 PRHDT and CDR2 FYEKMQ (reference sequence). The donors, aged roughly 6 to 95, were healthy Caucasians from Russia. Alongside a J-beta primer mix, a sample-barcoded 5' primer served in a second PCR lasting about 7 to 11 cycles. TCRdb used MiXCR to reprocess the 5' RACE reads, holding one entry per CDR3 protein. The sample has approximately 800,000 distinct CDR3 sequences, 20% to 30% seen once; the top ten hold around 3%. The same data also contributed to another study, on T cells of mothers and their children. This second report adds: Donation came from three healthy Caucasian mothers together with their six children. Regardless of relatedness, pairs show thymic selection shaping TCR recombination output in a similar manner.

The sequenced sample consisted of blood. The sequence was collected from a boy younger than 18 in good health. This chain connects TRBV13 to TRBJ2-5; D gene uncertain. CDR3 coding DNA: TGTGCCAGCAGCTTAGGCCTACGAGAGACCCCGTACTTC. Its protein product is CASSLGLRETPYF.